This entry describes one TCR beta chain. This clone has just one count. Its antigen has not been determined. Qualities for individual bases were not recorded, and no much larger clone is one base off. The entry originates in a study of shared clonotypes between healthy human individuals (dated by TCRdb to about 2020). Background for the entire study: The cohort comprised a couple of women and a few men aged 18 to 49 years. For each donor, CD4 naive and CD4 memory were each run on three plates, CD8 naive on two plates, and CD8 memory on one plate. Blood TCR repertoires of five healthy adults were deeply sequenced to estimate repertoire size and the extent of clonotype sharing between individuals. To increase sequencing depth and limit assay-specific biases, different laboratories used diverse techniques to prepare libraries and sequence TCR repertoires. Between about 0.94 and 8.9 billion PBMCs per donor were obtained by leukapheresis. The full study reports these points: Pairwise subsampling led to the expectation that sequencing depth would affect the degree of clonotype sharing among donors. Naive subsets generally had larger estimated clonotype richness than memory subsets did. The genetic and exposure-history diversity represented was limited by the small number of donors. Sharing across several donors was observed for roughly 5.4% of naive CD4, around 3.5% of naive CD8, 2% to 2.5% of memory CD4, and around 0.44% of memory CD8 clonotypes. Sampling was restricted to blood, and TCR repertoires in tissues likely differ from the TCR repertoires found in blood. Higher generation probabilities were observed for clonotypes shared by all four sorted-subset donors than for non-shared clonotypes. Incomplete sequencing was indicated by rarefaction of sorted-subset datasets, despite the large sequencing depth.

CDR1 and CDR2 are read off the germline V gene (reference sequence) as MNHEY and SMNVEV. Here V drops 5 bases and J drops 8 bases, and the junction holds 7 bases not matched to any gene. Taken from cysteine to phenylalanine, the CDR3 has 14 residues. The read is trimmed to its CDR3 DNA, 42 bases read in frame from base 1. TCR CDR3 regions were amplified from genomic DNA by multiplex PCR using the deep immunoSEQ assay. Extracted genomic DNA from each cell subset was distributed evenly across all wells of several immunoSEQ 96-well plates, and each plate was treated as a replicate. Each replicate PCR for sorted subsets received around 210 ng genomic DNA, equal to tens of thousands of T cell genomes. Purified libraries were quantified with a Qubit 3.0 fluorometer, sized on a Bioanalyzer 2100, and re-quantified with the KAPA Library Quantification kit. Every immunoSEQ 96-well plate was sequenced on a separate single-read 150-cycle Illumina NextSeq 550 flow cell. The authors' pipeline ran thus. Because only junctional sequences without quality scores were contained in the immunoSEQ output, filtering matching that applied to full-length reads could not be performed. Sequences were annotated with PyIR, a Python wrapper for IgBLAST v1.9, and V/J genes and CDR3 were assigned using IMGT germline references. Reads with weak V/J assignments (E-value above 1e-6), missing CDR3, stop codons, out-of-frame junctions, or ambiguous translated residues were removed. V3J clonotypes were defined as sequences sharing the same inferred V gene, J gene, and CDR3 amino acid sequence. Percentage overlap between repertoires was computed as shared unique clonotypes divided by the size of the smaller repertoire. Repertoire richness was assessed with RTK rarefaction, the Chao1 estimator, and Recon v2.1 estimates of unobserved clonotypes. OLGA was used to compute generation probabilities for all TCRbeta clonotypes that the gDNA method yielded from a handful of donors. The clones in this table, taken by TCRdb from immuneACCESS, are in-frame only. Not every clone is retained; where verified, under half of the shortfall comes from an unresolved V gene, and the cause of the rest is unknown. The DNA was the basis for D and trimming; V, J and clone size are from that table. The sample contains 1,500,000 or so clones, roughly 96% of them found a single time. The ten largest clones add up to approximately 1.2% of the sample.

Donors were healthy HIV-negative adults with no recently reported acute infections or vaccinations. Only Caucasian adults living in Nashville, Tennessee, USA were represented among the donors. Magnetic negative selection was used to enrich CD4+ T cells, after which naive cells were positively selected on CD45RA and the negative fraction became the memory subset. Blood was obtained by leukapheresis, after which PBMCs were separated by Ficoll-Histopaque density gradient centrifugation and cryopreserved in liquid nitrogen vapor phase. Analytical flow cytometry was used to check the purity and quantity of each magnetically sorted T cell population. Genomic DNA was isolated from each sorted fraction and quantified by UV absorbance on a Nanodrop 2000c.

The chain is made from TRBV27 and TRBJ1-4, with 8 central nucleotides matching TRBD1. Sequencing was carried out using naive CD4+ T cells sorted from blood. This sample's cell subset or site label indicates: CD45RA+ positively selected. This sequence originates from a man aged 25-45 years in good health. In nucleotide form, the sequence is TGTGCCAGCAGTCGGACAGGGTATCAGGAAAAACTGTTTTTT. Its product reads: CASSRTGYQEKLFF.